These 9 T cell receptor beta chains were all obtained from the same sample, sequenced in a study of T cells in Graves' hyperthyroidism and ophthalmopathy. There were TCR beta CDR3 regions amplified from RNA transcripts. The TCR CDR3 first-round RT-PCR relied on the HTBI primer set. TCRdb re-called the multiplex PCR reads with MiXCR, one entry per CDR3 protein. Among around 600,000 distinct CDR3 sequences listed, around 16% were seen once. Material for sequencing was blood. These TCRs come from a woman between 40 and 55 years old with Graves' ophthalmopathy.

The chain couples TRBV7-6 to TRBJ2-7; the D is unclear. Germline V gives CDR1 SGHVS, CDR2 FNYEAQ. The CDR3 is 13 residues long. The V and J ends lost 5 bases and 6 bases respectively, with 14 bases between them. The chain's CDR3 is CASSRILVGEQYF. The CDR3, as DNA: TGTGCCAGCAGCCGAATCCTGGTAGGCGAGCAGTACTTC. Full variable domain (outside the CDR3, taken from reference TRBV7-6 and TRBJ2-7): GAGVSQSPRYKVTKRGQDVALRCDPISGHVSLYWYRQALGQGPEFLTYFNYEAQQDKSGLPNDRFSAERPEGSISTLTIQRTEQRDSAMYRCASSRILVGEQYFGPGTRLTVT.

This clonotype appeared many times. This chain links TRBV6-2 or TRBV6-3 with TRBJ2-5; 9 bases align to TRBD2. This CDR3 is 14 amino acids long. The germline gives CDR1 MNHEY, CDR2 SVGEGT. Germline trimming cut 5 bases from V and 0 bases from J; bases unmatched to any gene: 1. For the CDR3, the DNA is TGTGCCAGCAGTGCGGGAGGGTACCAAGAGACCCAGTACTTC. Translating it yields CASSAGGYQETQYF.

This clonotype was detected ten times or more. V is TRBV28 and J is TRBJ1-2; TRBD1 aligns across 8 bases. The CDR3 has 16 amino acids. J lost 0 bases, V lost 6 bases, and 9 bases had no gene match. From germline, CDR1 is MDHEN and CDR2 SYDVKM. The CDR3 reads CASRDGQGLANYGYTF. The CDR3 bases are TGTGCCAGCAGAGACGGACAGGGCCTAGCTAACTATGGCTACACCTTC.

The table lists this clonotype with many counts. The J gene is TRBJ2-5, the V gene TRBV7-2, with D tentatively TRBD2 (6 bases). The CDR3 is 15 residues long. Germline V lookup: CDR1 SGHTA, CDR2 FQGNSA. With 1 base removed from V and 5 bases from J, the gap between germline ends came to 14 bases. The CDR3 nucleotides are TGTGCCAGCAGCTTAGTGGTTAGCGGACACGAGACCCAGTACTTC. Translating gives CASSLVVSGHETQYF.

This clonotype has ten or more counts. J is TRBJ1-1 and V is TRBV7-3; D is ambiguous. CDR1 and CDR2 (germline): SGHTA, FQGTGA. The V gene lost 4 bases and the J gene lost 6 bases, with 21 bases spanning the gap. The CDR3 totals 16 residues. The CDR3 loop reads CASSSTPGGSRAEAFF. DNA for the CDR3: TGTGCCAGCAGCTCAACCCCGGGAGGGAGTAGGGCTGAAGCTTTCTTT.

This clonotype was seen ten or more times. J is TRBJ2-5 and V is TRBV7-8, with D possibly matching TRBD1 (6 bases). Germline V lookup: CDR1 SGHVS, CDR2 FQNEAQ. The CDR3 contains 16 residues. V was pared by 1 base and J by 5 bases, with 17 bases between. The chain's CDR3 is CASSLGSGHRVETQYF. DNA of the CDR3: TGTGCCAGCAGCTTAGGCTCGGGACACCGGGTGGAGACCCAGTACTTC. Full variable domain (remainder filled in from reference TRBV7-8 and TRBJ2-5): GAGVSQSPRYKVAKRGQDVALRCDPISGHVSLFWYQQALGQGPEFLTYFQNEAQLDKSGLPSDRFFAERPEGSVSTLKIQRTQQEDSAVYLCASSLGSGHRVETQYFGPGTRLLVL.

Note on this clonotype: The CDR3 end shows no conserved phenylalanine or tryptophan, and so a read error is likely. This chain links TRBV7-3 with TRBJ2-1; D possibly corresponds to TRBD1 (5 bases). V lost 2 bases, J lost 0 bases, and 8 bases lay in between. The CDR3 loop spans 15 amino acids. Germline V gives CDR1 SGHTA, CDR2 FQGTGA. The CDR3 is CASSLAGYSYNEQFL. The CDR3 DNA reads TGTGCCAGCAGCTTAGCAGGGTACTCCTACAATGAGCAGTTCCTC.

This clonotype was picked up many times. The chain joins TRBV28 to TRBJ2-7; D is uncertain. Germline V lookup: CDR1 MDHEN, CDR2 SYDVKM. V was trimmed by 6 bases and J by 1 base, leaving 10 bases between them. This CDR3 has 13 residues. CDR3 nucleotide sequence: TGTGCCAGCAGAGATAGGACGTCCTACGAGCAGTACTTC. Translated: CASRDRTSYEQYF.

Notes on this clonotype: Possible read error: a much larger clone is one base away. The CDR3 region is CSVELAGNQETQFF. The CDR3 DNA is TGCAGCGTTGAATTAGCGGGGAACCAAGAGACCCAGTTCTTC. The rearrangement joins TRBV29-1 to TRBJ2-1; 8 bases are a match to TRBD2. Germline lookup yields CDR1 SQVTM and CDR2 ANQGSEA. The ends lost 2 bases at V and 13 bases at J; junction bases unmatched: 13. This CDR3 spans 14 amino acids.